The clone carrying this T cell receptor beta chain appeared a single time. These data are taken from a study of shared clonotypes between healthy human individuals. The CDR3 runs to 17 residues. The ends lost 5 bases at V and 3 bases at J; junction bases unmatched: 14. Per the germline V gene, CDR1 is MNHEY and CDR2 is SMNVEV (reference sequence). The material for each subset, its genomic DNA, was split evenly across several immunoSEQ plates. Profiled with immunoSEQ multiplex PCR; TCRdb holds only in-frame clones, not every one. The table lists about 480,000 clones, 60% to 80% of them singletons. The sequence was collected from a woman in her 40s in good health. Some clones in this sample may be carry-over from other donors' samples. This chain connects TRBV27 to TRBJ2-7, with 9 bases aligning to TRBD2. What was sequenced was PBMCs. The CDR3 DNA is TGTGCCAGCAGTCAATCCCCGCCTGCGGGAGGGTACTACGAGCAGTACTTC. Its translation: CASSQSPPAGGYYEQYF.